These 22 T cell receptor beta chains share one sample of origin, sequenced in a study of T cells in Graves' hyperthyroidism and ophthalmopathy. Amplification of TCR beta CDR3 regions was performed using RNA transcripts as template. A set of HTBI primers served as the primers for a first-round RT-PCR of the TCR CDR3. One entry per CDR3 protein results from TCRdb running MiXCR on the multiplex PCR reads. The sample contains some 250,000 distinct CDR3 sequences, roughly 14% of which appear only once. Sequencing input: blood. The receptors were sampled from a woman aged 35 to 49 with Graves' hyperthyroidism that later progressed to Graves' ophthalmopathy.

This clonotype showed up many times. V is TRBV3-1 and J is TRBJ2-1; 10 bases map to TRBD2. Germline CDR1 and CDR2: LGHDT and YNNKEL (reference sequence). Germline trimming cut 1 base from V and 6 bases from J; bases unmatched to any gene: 6. This CDR3 comprises 16 residues. The CDR3 DNA reads TGTGCCAGCAGCCAAGGGTCCCTAGCGGGAGTCAATGAGCAGTTCTTC. Translation: CASSQGSLAGVNEQFF.

This clonotype was counted only a few times. The junction and the germline gene differ at one end; a read error may be behind it. The V and J genes are TRBV10-3 and TRBJ2-3; maybe TRBD2 (6 bases). From germline, CDR1 is ENHRY and CDR2 SYGVKD. The CDR3 has 17 amino acids. The CDR3 loop is CAISDFPGATPTDTQCF. The CDR3 coding sequence is TGTGCCATCAGTGATTTTCCGGGAGCAACACCCACAGATACACAGTGTTTT.

This rearrangement joins TRBV11-1 to TRBJ2-1, with 7 bases aligning to TRBD2. CDR1 is SGHAT and CDR2 is FQDESV in the germline V gene (reference sequence). Trimming at V came to 5 bases and at J to 9 bases, leaving 16 bases not matched to a gene. The CDR3 has 16 residues. CDR3: CASSSTRQAGIVEQFF. The CDR3 DNA reads TGTGCCAGCAGCAGTACAAGGCAAGCGGGAATTGTTGAGCAGTTCTTC.

At least ten counts were recorded for this clonotype. The rearrangement joins TRBV19 to TRBJ1-5; weak D call: TRBD1 (6 bases). Germline-derived CDR1 and CDR2 are LNHDA and SQIVND (reference sequence). V gave up 0 bases and J gave up 4 bases, with 10 bases separating them. The CDR3 extends over 15 amino acids. The CDR3 region has the DNA TGTGCCAGTAGTATAGACGACAGGCGAAATCAGCCCCAGCATTTT. It encodes CASSIDDRRNQPQHF.

The chain couples TRBV4-1 to TRBJ1-3; D remains unclear. Trimming stripped 1 base from V and 0 bases from J, with 10 bases between. The CDR3 extends over 16 amino acids. CDR1 is MGHRA and CDR2 is YSYEKL in the germline V gene. CDR3 coding DNA: TGCGCCAGCAGCCAAGCCCCAATAAGCTCTGGAAACACCATATATTTT. As protein: CASSQAPISSGNTIYF.

This clonotype was detected ten times or more. J is TRBJ2-1 and V is TRBV28; perhaps TRBD2 as D (5 bases). The CDR3 totals 14 residues. Per the germline V gene, CDR1 is MDHEN and CDR2 is SYDVKM. The V end lost 6 bases, the J end lost 4 bases, and 13 bases lay between the germline ends. The CDR3 bases are TGTGCCAGCAGGCCCCGCGGAGGTTACAATGAGCAGTTCTTC. It specifies CASRPRGGYNEQFF.

This clonotype has a count of ten or more. The rearrangement uses TRBV10-2 and TRBJ2-3, with 11 bases identical to TRBD2. This CDR3 is built from 14 residues. Germline V gene data show CDR1 as WSHSY and CDR2 as SAAADI. The ends lost 8 bases at V and 4 bases at J; junction bases unmatched: 5. The CDR3 loop is CASETSGISDTQYF. In nucleotides, the CDR3 is TGCGCCAGCGAGACTAGCGGGATATCAGATACGCAGTATTTT.

This clonotype was seen a few times. This chain uses TRBV28 with TRBJ2-5; D is unresolved. CDR1 is MDHEN, CDR2 SYDVKM, per germline. The CDR3 extends over 14 amino acids. The ends were cut back, 6 bases at V and 2 bases at J, with 13 bases in the middle. The CDR3 protein is CASRNGPRQETQYF. CDR3 bases: TGTGCCAGCAGGAATGGGCCAAGGCAAGAGACCCAGTACTTC. Complete variable domain (other parts from reference TRBV28 and TRBJ2-5): DVKVTQSSRYLVKRTGEKVFLECVQDMDHENMFWYRQDPGLGLRLIYFSYDVKMKEKGDIPEGYSVSREKKERFSLILESASTNQTSMYLCASRNGPRQETQYFGPGTRLLVL.

The V call is TRBV5-1, the J call TRBJ2-7; weak D call: TRBD1 (7 bases). CDR3 size: 15 residues. V lost 0 bases, J lost 7 bases, and 17 bases lay in between. Germline-derived CDR1 and CDR2 are SGHRS and YFSETQ. The chain's CDR3 is CASSLDGQAGHEQYF. CDR3 DNA: TGCGCCAGCAGCTTGGACGGACAGGCGGGACATGAGCAGTACTTC.

Remarks on this clonotype: A much larger clone sits a single nucleotide away, making a read error possible. J is TRBJ2-1 and V is TRBV20-1, with 13 bases that match TRBD2. Germline V CDR1 and CDR2: DFQATT, SNEGSKA (reference sequence). The CDR3 loop spans 16 amino acids. CDR3 amino acids: CSARDWTSGSVDEEFF. CDR3 DNA: TGCAGTGCTAGAGATTGGACTAGCGGGAGTGTGGATGAGGAGTTCTTC.

This clonotype was seen many times. The genes are TRBV20-1 and TRBJ1-4; TRBD1 aligns across 10 bases. CDR1 is DFQATT and CDR2 is SNEGSKA in the germline V gene (reference sequence). This CDR3 has 14 residues. V lost 2 bases and J lost 7; bases outside the gene matches: 4. The CDR3 protein is CSARTGQGSEKLFF. CDR3 sequence (DNA): TGCAGTGCTAGAACGGGACAGGGGAGTGAAAAACTGTTTTTT.

This clonotype occurred a few times. This chain's CDR3 is CASSLDSGRWETQYF. DNA for the CDR3: TGTGCCAGCAGCTTGGATAGCGGGAGGTGGGAGACCCAGTACTTC. This chain links TRBV5-8 with TRBJ2-5; 10 bases are a match to TRBD2. Germline values: CDR1 SGHTS, CDR2 YDEGEE. The CDR3 has 15 residues. V lost 0 bases to trimming and J lost 5 bases; unmatched junction nucleotides: 4.

About this clonotype itself: This clone may be a read error of a much larger clone one base away. The chain has TRBV10-3 and TRBJ2-2; no definite D call. The V and J ends lost 3 bases and 2 bases respectively, with 10 bases between them. The CDR3 is made up of 15 amino acids. From germline, CDR1 is ENHRY and CDR2 SYGVKD. The CDR3, as DNA: TGTGCCATCAGTGATAGTACGGCTAACACCGGGGAGCTGTTTTTT. Its translation: CAISDSTANTGELFF.

This clonotype has at least ten counts. The chain uses TRBV9 and TRBJ2-3; D remains unclear. This CDR3 comprises 12 residues. Germline CDR1 is SGDLS and CDR2 is YYNGEE. V was pared by 0 bases and J by 10 bases, with 9 bases between. CDR3 bases: TGTGCCAGCAGCGTAGGTAACAGTCCGCAGTATTTT. Translation: CASSVGNSPQYF.

This clonotype was recorded many times. The chain carries TRBV2 and TRBJ2-7, with 11 bases matching TRBD1. Germline V gene lookup returns CDR1 SNHLY and CDR2 FYNNEI. After removal of 8 bases from V and 6 bases from J, the junction contained 9 bases not matched to a gene. The CDR3 is 14 amino acids. The CDR3 nucleotides read TGTGCCAGCCCCCAAGGACAGGGGGCGAGCGAGCAGTACTTC. Protein sequence: CASPQGQGASEQYF.

This clonotype was observed many times. The rearrangement joins TRBV12-3 or TRBV12-4 to TRBJ2-2; TRBD1 agrees at 9 bases. The CDR3 runs 16 residues. V dropped 3 bases and J dropped 4; count of bases not matched to a gene: 6. CDR3 sequence (DNA): TGTGCCAGCAGTTTTAGGGGACAGGGAGTCACCGGGGAGCTGTTTTTT. This codes for CASSFRGQGVTGELFF.

This clonotype was detected ten times or more. The chain is built from TRBV20-1 and TRBJ2-3, with 8 bases aligning to TRBD2. This CDR3 is 16 amino acids long. CDR1 is DFQATT, CDR2 SNEGSKA, per germline (reference sequence). V was clipped by 1 base and J by 2 bases; unmatched bases: 8. CDR3: CSARVRTSSFTDTQYF. CDR3 in DNA: TGCAGTGCTAGAGTTAGGACTAGCTCTTTCACAGATACGCAGTATTTT.

With regard to this clonotype: This sequence may be a read error, since a much larger clone differs from it by one base. V and J are TRBV25-1 and TRBJ2-7; D is ambiguous. The CDR3 length is 14 residues. Per germline, CDR1 MGHDK and CDR2 SYGVNS. Trimming pared 6 bases from V and 7 bases from J, leaving 19 bases between. Written as DNA, the CDR3 is TGTGCCAGCAGCCCCACCCCCCTTCATCATGAGCAGTACTTC. Encoded protein: CASSPTPLHHEQYF.

This clonotype was recorded a few times. The chain uses TRBV5-4 and TRBJ1-1; D is unclear. Trimming removed 4 bases from V and 7 bases from J, with 11 bases in between. The V gene's germline CDR1 is SGHNT and CDR2 YYREEE (reference sequence). The CDR3 sequence is 12 residues long. Here the CDR3 reads CASSANGDEAFF. Written as DNA, the CDR3 is TGTGCCAGCAGCGCGAACGGCGATGAAGCTTTCTTT.

This clonotype was recorded at least ten times. The V and J genes are TRBV5-1 and TRBJ1-2; D gene unclear. The CDR3 extends over 14 amino acids. Between the trimmed V and J ends, which lost 0 bases and 2 bases, there was a span of 8 bases. Looked up from germline, CDR1 is SGHRS and CDR2 is YFSETQ. The CDR3 DNA reads TGCGCCAGCAGCTTGGTCACAGCGAACTATGGCTACACCTTC. Translating it yields CASSLVTANYGYTF.

In its sample, this clonotype was seen many times. V usage is TRBV6-1 and J usage is TRBJ1-3; D is unresolved. Trimming left V 8 bases short and J 0 bases short, with 14 bases between. The germline CDR1 and CDR2 sequences are MNHNS and SASEGT. The CDR3 covers 15 residues. CDR3 DNA sequence: TGTGCCAGCCAAAAAGACCTGAGCTCTGGAAACACCATATATTTT. The encoded protein is CASQKDLSSGNTIYF.

This clonotype was seen many times. The chain joins TRBV12-3 or TRBV12-4 to TRBJ2-5; D uncertain. Trimming pared 1 base from V and 9 bases from J, leaving 6 bases between. The CDR3 is 11 residues long. CDR3 DNA: TGTGCCAGCAGTTTAGGGTTCCCCCAGTACTTC. Amino acid sequence: CASSLGFPQYF.